Listed below are T cell receptor beta chains from one sample, sequenced in a study of blood T cell repertoires in COVID-19. The repertoire was sequenced with immunoSEQ multiplex PCR; TCRdb's copy has only in-frame clones and lacks some. The data contain tens of thousands of clones, 70% to 85% of them singletons. Material for sequencing was peripheral blood. The receptors originated from a man between 60 and 70 years old with active or convalescent COVID-19. CDR3s include the opening cysteine and the closing phenylalanine or tryptophan. A D gene is named only where the DNA matches it firmly. Size is omitted from some rows. Given values are once, few, many or a class for expanded clones.

TRBJ1-6 | . | TRBV11-2 | . | CASSFRQGSSYNSPLHF | TGTGCCAGCAGCTTTCGTCAGGGGAGCTCCTATAATTCACCCCTCCACTTT
TRBJ1-1 | . | TRBV5-4 | TRBD1 | CASREQGARAEAFF | TGTGCCAGCAGGGAACAGGGGGCTAGGGCTGAAGCTTTCTTT
TRBJ1-2 | . | TRBV6-1 | . | CASSEWQGSNWGYTF | TGTGCCAGCAGTGAATGGCAGGGGTCGAACTGGGGCTACACCTTC
TRBJ1-5 | few | TRBV3-1/TRBV3-2 | . | CASSQDDSGNQPQHF | TGTGCCAGCAGCCAAGATGACTCAGGGAATCAGCCCCAGCATTTT
TRBJ1-4 | . | TRBV4-2 | . | CASSQAPGFVEKLFF | TGTGCCAGCAGCCAAGCGCCCGGGTTTGTTGAAAAACTGTTTTTT
TRBJ2-2 | . | TRBV3-1/TRBV3-2 | . | CASSQWDLNTGELFF | TGTGCCAGCAGCCAATGGGACTTGAACACCGGGGAGCTGTTTTTT
TRBJ2-1 | . | TRBV6-5 | . | CATRGYNEQFF | TGTGCCACCCGCGGATACAATGAGCAGTTCTTC
TRBJ2-3 | . | TRBV5-8 | . | CASSLGASVSDTQYF | TGTGCCAGCAGCTTAGGCGCTAGTGTCTCAGATACGCAGTATTTT
TRBJ2-7 | . | TRBV7-9 | TRBD2 | CASSLSGYEQYF | TGTGCCAGCAGCCTTAGCGGGTACGAGCAGTACTTC
TRBJ1-4 | . | TRBV18 | TRBD1 | CASSPTGREKLFF | TGTGCCAGCTCACCGACAGGGCGGGAAAAACTGTTTTTT
TRBJ2-1 | . | TRBV25-1 | . | CASSDILGEQFF | TGTGCCAGCAGTGATATTCTAGGTGAGCAGTTCTTC
TRBJ1-1 | . | TRBV28 | . | CASSLTLNTEAFF | TGTGCCAGCAGCCTAACCCTGAACACTGAAGCTTTCTTT
TRBJ1-2 | . | TRBV7-3 | . | CASSAQGGDYGYTF | TGTGCCAGCAGCGCCCAAGGGGGGGACTATGGCTACACCTTC
TRBJ2-7 | . | TRBV5-1 | TRBD1 | CASSKGQGAVYEQYF | TGCGCCAGCAGCAAGGGACAGGGGGCAGTATACGAGCAGTACTTC
TRBJ1-2 | once | TRBV29-1 | . | CSVDLLDSYTF | TGCAGCGTTGATTTACTGGACAGCTACACCTTC
TRBJ1-2 | . | TRBV28 | . | CASSRYGYTF | TGTGCCAGCAGTCGCTATGGCTACACCTTC
TRBJ2-5 | few | TRBV7-2 | TRBD1 | CASSPQSGAGQGETQYF | TGTGCCAGCAGCCCCCAGTCCGGGGCGGGACAGGGGGAGACCCAGTACTTC
TRBJ1-4 | once | TRBV28 | . | CASSMNDRRQREEKLFF | TGTGCCAGCAGTATGAACGACAGGCGGCAAAGGGAGGAAAAACTGTTTTTT
TRBJ2-2 | . | TRBV9 | . | CASSVDRLERLGSDTGELFF | TGTGCCAGCAGCGTAGACCGGCTGGAGAGGCTAGGATCGGACACCGGGGAGCTGTTTTTT
TRBJ2-5 | . | TRBV18 | . | CASSPAGYETQYF | TGTGCCAGCTCACCGGCTGGTTATGAGACCCAGTACTTC
TRBJ2-7 | . | TRBV6-2/TRBV6-3 | TRBD1 | CASSYRSGLDRGRGEQYF | TGTGCCAGCAGTTACCGAAGCGGACTGGACAGGGGGCGCGGCGAGCAGTACTTC
TRBJ2-5 | . | TRBV12-3/TRBV12-4 | . | CASSFTGFETQYF | TGTGCCAGCAGTTTCACGGGTTTCGAGACCCAGTACTTC
TRBJ1-1 | . | TRBV5-1 | TRBD1 | CASSSTGFDTEAFF | TGCGCCAGCAGCTCGACAGGGTTTGACACTGAAGCTTTCTTT
TRBJ2-5 | . | TRBV6-5 | TRBD2 | CASRGLAGVQETQYF | TGTGCCAGCAGGGGACTAGCGGGGGTACAAGAGACCCAGTACTTC
TRBJ2-1 | few | TRBV2 | . | CASSETSYNEQFF | TGTGCCAGCAGTGAAACTAGCTACAATGAGCAGTTCTTC
TRBJ2-7 | . | TRBV30 | TRBD1 | CAWVDRGESYEQYF | TGTGCCTGGGTTGACAGGGGGGAAAGCTACGAGCAGTACTTC
TRBJ2-7 | . | TRBV10-3 | . | CAIMGPDEQYF | TGTGCCATCATGGGGCCGGACGAGCAGTACTTC
TRBJ1-3 | . | TRBV6-4 | . | CASIQGYSGNTIYF | TGTGCCAGCATACAGGGCTACTCTGGAAACACCATATATTTT
TRBJ2-7 | . | TRBV29-1 | TRBD1 | CSACDTGDEQYF | TGCAGCGCCTGTGATACAGGGGATGAGCAGTACTTC
TRBJ2-2 | . | TRBV10-3 | TRBD1 | CAIGTESPGELFF | TGTGCCATCGGGACAGAGAGTCCCGGGGAGCTGTTTTTT
TRBJ1-4 | . | TRBV5-5 | TRBD1 | CASSHRDRWATNEKLFF | TGTGCCAGCAGCCACCGGGACAGGTGGGCAACTAATGAAAAACTGTTTTTT
TRBJ2-1 | . | TRBV25-1 | . | CASSATGPYNEQFF | TGTGCCAGCAGTGCTACAGGTCCCTACAATGAGCAGTTCTTC
TRBJ2-2 | . | TRBV4-2 | . | CASGLDTNTGELFF | TGTGCCAGCGGACTCGACACGAACACCGGGGAGCTGTTTTTT
TRBJ1-1 | . | TRBV29-1 | . | CSIRVNTEAFF | TGCAGCATCAGGGTGAACACTGAAGCTTTCTTT
TRBJ2-7 | once | TRBV5-6 | . | CASSSYSTYEQYF | TGTGCCAGCAGCTCCTACTCGACCTACGAGCAGTACTTC
TRBJ2-5 | . | TRBV5-4 | . | CASSPWVAAETQYF | TGTGCCAGCAGCCCTTGGGTAGCGGCGGAGACCCAGTACTTC
TRBJ1-6 | once | TRBV3-1/TRBV3-2 | . | CASSQEGAPLHF | TGTGCCAGCAGCCAAGAAGGGGCACCCCTCCACTTT
TRBJ1-2 | . | TRBV6-5 | TRBD1 | CASSYVSTGVNYGYTF | TGTGCCAGCAGCTACGTCTCGACAGGGGTTAACTATGGCTACACCTTC
TRBJ1-1 | few | TRBV4-2 | TRBD1 | CASRGQGNTEAFF | TGTGCCAGCAGGGGACAGGGGAACACTGAAGCTTTCTTT
TRBJ2-6 | . | TRBV10-3 | . | CAIGGTNNSGANVLTF | TGTGCCATAGGAGGGACGAACAACTCTGGGGCCAACGTCCTGACTTTC
TRBJ1-1 | few | TRBV10-2 | . | CASSESHEEAFF | TGCGCCAGCAGTGAGTCACATGAAGAAGCTTTCTTT
TRBJ2-1 | . | TRBV29-1 | TRBD1 | CSVEPGTGDSYNEQFF | TGCAGCGTTGAACCGGGGACAGGGGACTCCTACAATGAGCAGTTCTTC
TRBJ2-1 | few | TRBV29-1 | TRBD2 | CSVEALAGNEQFF | TGCAGCGTTGAAGCGCTAGCGGGCAATGAGCAGTTCTTC
TRBJ2-7 | few | TRBV29-1 | TRBD1 | CSVGDRGGYEQYF | TGCAGCGTGGGGGACAGGGGGGGCTACGAGCAGTACTTC
TRBJ2-7 | . | TRBV11-2 | . | CASTSYRRWNLYEQYF | TGTGCCAGCACCTCTTATCGCAGGTGGAACCTCTACGAGCAGTACTTC
TRBJ1-1 | . | TRBV12-3/TRBV12-4 | . | CASSLNAVTEAFF | TGTGCCAGCAGTTTAAATGCAGTCACTGAAGCTTTCTTT
TRBJ1-2 | once | TRBV29-1 | . | CSALRGGAPGYTF | TGCAGCGCCCTAAGGGGGGGGGCGCCGGGCTACACCTTC
TRBJ2-5 | . | TRBV6-2/TRBV6-3 | TRBD1 | CASSYQRTGAIQETQYF | TGTGCCAGCAGTTACCAGAGGACAGGGGCCATCCAAGAGACCCAGTACTTC
TRBJ2-5 | . | TRBV18 | . | CASSREETQYF | TGTGCCAGCTCAAGAGAAGAGACCCAGTACTTC
TRBJ2-6 | once | TRBV30 | . | CAWTDRLYSGANVLTF | TGTGCCTGGACTGACAGGTTGTACTCTGGGGCCAACGTCCTGACTTTC
TRBJ1-1 | . | TRBV6-5 | . | CASSYGPQTEAFF | TGTGCCAGCAGTTACGGTCCCCAGACAGAAGCTTTCTTT
TRBJ2-5 | . | TRBV28 | TRBD1 | CASSPGTVGGFFQETQYF | TGTGCCAGCAGTCCCGGGACAGTGGGCGGATTCTTCCAGGAGACCCAGTACTTC
TRBJ2-3 | . | TRBV28 | TRBD2 | CASSLSLAGVDTQYF | TGTGCCAGCAGTTTATCACTAGCGGGGGTGGATACGCAGTATTTT
TRBJ1-3 | . | TRBV20-1 | . | CSASSSRAGNTIYF | TGCAGTGCTAGTTCTTCGAGGGCTGGAAACACCATATATTTT
TRBJ1-4 | . | TRBV19 | TRBD1 | CASSPRDSGEKLFF | TGTGCCAGTAGCCCCCGGGACAGTGGGGAAAAACTGTTTTTT
TRBJ2-5 | . | TRBV7-3 | TRBD2 | CASSLTGLGGETQYF | TGTGCCAGCAGCTTAACGGGACTAGGGGGAGAGACCCAGTACTTC
TRBJ2-3 | . | TRBV3-1/TRBV3-2 | TRBD2 | CASSQLTSGVSDTQYF | TGTGCCAGCAGCCAACTGACTAGCGGGGTGTCAGATACGCAGTATTTT
TRBJ1-2 | . | TRBV5-8 | . | CASSQQIRDYGYTF | TGTGCCAGCAGCCAACAGATTAGAGATTATGGCTACACCTTC
TRBJ2-3 | . | TRBV23-1 | TRBD1 | CASSHEGGTGFTDTQYF | TGCGCCAGCAGCCACGAAGGCGGGACAGGGTTTACAGATACGCAGTATTTT
TRBJ2-1 | . | TRBV7-3 | TRBD1 | CASSPQGAYNEQFF | TGTGCCAGCAGCCCACAGGGGGCATACAATGAGCAGTTCTTC